This entry describes one T cell receptor beta chain. The source of the sample is a study of T cell changes during pregnancy in multiple sclerosis. The CDR3 totals 17 residues. In germline, CDR1 is MRHNA, CDR2 SNTAGT. The V and J ends lost 0 bases and 2 bases respectively, with 13 bases between them. The table came from immunoSEQ multiplex PCR; TCRdb's copy has only in-frame clones and leaves some out. The sample holds almost 35,000 clones, under 95% seen once. The source is a female donor in good health, enrolled as a control in a pregnancy study. V is TRBV6-4 and J is TRBJ1-4; D is undetermined. The material sequenced was peripheral blood, taken in the second trimester of pregnancy. The CDR3 loop reads CASSDSDLLRTNEKLFF. As DNA, the CDR3 is TGTGCCAGCAGTGACTCAGATTTATTGAGGACTAATGAAAAACTGTTTTTT.